This is a list of T cell receptor beta chains from one sample in a study of monozygotic twins with inflammatory bowel disease. TCRdb re-called the 5' RACE reads and shows each CDR3 protein once, DNA omitted. This table lists approximately 120,000 distinct CDR3 sequences. Sequencing was performed on blood. These receptors were taken from a human donor with ulcerative colitis or Crohn's disease, or a healthy co-twin of an affected twin (not recorded which). Each CDR3 is given with its conserved first and last residue. The order of the fields is V gene, J gene, clone size, CDR3 protein. Clone size is given for some rows only: seen once, a few or many times, or a class if the clone is expanded.

v_gene: TRBV5-1
j_gene: TRBJ1-2
abundance: NA
CDR3aa: CASSPRAGASDRRSGYTF

v_gene: TRBV7-2
j_gene: TRBJ2-5
abundance: NA
CDR3aa: CASSLASTGGGETQYF

v_gene: TRBV12-3/TRBV12-4
j_gene: TRBJ2-3
abundance: NA
CDR3aa: CASSFGDSATDTQYF

v_gene: TRBV7-2
j_gene: TRBJ2-7
abundance: NA
CDR3aa: CATSKQRNVYEQYF

v_gene: TRBV7-2
j_gene: TRBJ2-3
abundance: NA
CDR3aa: CASTLNLAENTQYF

v_gene: TRBV4-3
j_gene: TRBJ2-7
abundance: NA
CDR3aa: CASSQDGGLHYEQYF

v_gene: TRBV5-6
j_gene: TRBJ2-2
abundance: NA
CDR3aa: CASSLSQRERWNTGELFF

v_gene: TRBV20-1
j_gene: TRBJ2-3
abundance: NA
CDR3aa: CSARATGITDTQYF

v_gene: TRBV7-2
j_gene: TRBJ2-7
abundance: NA
CDR3aa: CASTADVTGGEQYF

v_gene: TRBV6-2/TRBV6-3
j_gene: TRBJ1-2
abundance: NA
CDR3aa: CASSYGVKYGYTF

v_gene: TRBV5-1
j_gene: TRBJ2-4
abundance: NA
CDR3aa: CASSFEFDGNMQYF

v_gene: TRBV7-9
j_gene: TRBJ1-1
abundance: NA
CDR3aa: CASTSGQTNTEAFF

v_gene: TRBV5-1
j_gene: TRBJ1-2
abundance: NA
CDR3aa: CASSLGTSANYGYTF

v_gene: TRBV20-1
j_gene: TRBJ2-7
abundance: NA
CDR3aa: CSAREAGAYEQYF

v_gene: TRBV7-9
j_gene: TRBJ1-1
abundance: NA
CDR3aa: CASSDGRESAFF

v_gene: TRBV10-3
j_gene: TRBJ2-7
abundance: NA
CDR3aa: CAIRGLADGEQYF

v_gene: TRBV30
j_gene: TRBJ1-5
abundance: NA
CDR3aa: CAWSANWVSNQPQHF

v_gene: TRBV14
j_gene: TRBJ2-1
abundance: NA
CDR3aa: CASSRSGDYYNEQFF

v_gene: TRBV7-9
j_gene: TRBJ1-5
abundance: NA
CDR3aa: CASSFQGQPQHF

v_gene: TRBV5-1
j_gene: TRBJ1-4
abundance: NA
CDR3aa: CASSSATNEKLFF

v_gene: TRBV10-3
j_gene: TRBJ2-2
abundance: NA
CDR3aa: CAIRPGQNTGELFF

v_gene: TRBV7-2
j_gene: TRBJ2-1
abundance: NA
CDR3aa: CASSAGYSEQFF

v_gene: TRBV7-2
j_gene: TRBJ1-4
abundance: NA
CDR3aa: CASSLNSQGAGNEKLFF

v_gene: TRBV5-1
j_gene: TRBJ2-1
abundance: NA
CDR3aa: CASSLGYRSSYNEQFF

v_gene: TRBV5-1
j_gene: TRBJ1-5
abundance: NA
CDR3aa: CASSIDSSNQPQHF

v_gene: TRBV7-8
j_gene: TRBJ2-3
abundance: NA
CDR3aa: CASSMHTDTQYF

v_gene: TRBV7-9
j_gene: TRBJ2-1
abundance: NA
CDR3aa: CASQGRNNEQFF

v_gene: TRBV5-5
j_gene: TRBJ2-7
abundance: NA
CDR3aa: CASSLSLGSDYEQYF

v_gene: TRBV14
j_gene: TRBJ2-3
abundance: NA
CDR3aa: CASSQRDVTDTQYF

v_gene: TRBV29-1
j_gene: TRBJ2-7
abundance: NA
CDR3aa: CSVRGGTAGYEQYF

v_gene: TRBV7-2
j_gene: TRBJ2-1
abundance: NA
CDR3aa: CASSLAGGGRKFSEQFF

v_gene: TRBV5-1
j_gene: TRBJ1-1
abundance: NA
CDR3aa: CASSLGPQVEAFF

v_gene: TRBV6-5
j_gene: TRBJ1-6
abundance: NA
CDR3aa: CASRGDHSPLHF

v_gene: TRBV5-1
j_gene: TRBJ1-2
abundance: NA
CDR3aa: CASSFTGLSYGYTF

v_gene: TRBV28
j_gene: TRBJ1-5
abundance: NA
CDR3aa: CSSSLSGTGPSNQPQHF

v_gene: TRBV28
j_gene: TRBJ1-5
abundance: NA
CDR3aa: CASSQGQFSNQPQHF

v_gene: TRBV20-1
j_gene: TRBJ1-5
abundance: NA
CDR3aa: CSASLGYSNQPQHF

v_gene: TRBV20-1
j_gene: TRBJ2-7
abundance: NA
CDR3aa: CSAEDVREQYF

v_gene: TRBV11-1
j_gene: TRBJ2-1
abundance: NA
CDR3aa: CASSLRGASAGGDNEHFF

v_gene: TRBV15
j_gene: TRBJ1-2
abundance: NA
CDR3aa: CATRISGGLNYGYTF

v_gene: TRBV7-9
j_gene: TRBJ1-6
abundance: NA
CDR3aa: CASSFLGSQGSPLHF

v_gene: TRBV6-5
j_gene: TRBJ2-7
abundance: NA
CDR3aa: CASSIPGGYEQYF

v_gene: TRBV11-2
j_gene: TRBJ1-2
abundance: NA
CDR3aa: CASSRSPTGGGNGYTF

v_gene: TRBV5-4
j_gene: TRBJ2-5
abundance: NA
CDR3aa: CASSPAATLETQYF

v_gene: TRBV7-8
j_gene: TRBJ2-5
abundance: NA
CDR3aa: CASSSDPGSAFQETQYF

v_gene: TRBV7-3
j_gene: TRBJ2-2
abundance: medium-sized
CDR3aa: CASSSWGGNTGELFF

v_gene: TRBV29-1
j_gene: TRBJ2-7
abundance: NA
CDR3aa: CSVERAGDTYEQYF

v_gene: TRBV6-1
j_gene: TRBJ2-5
abundance: NA
CDR3aa: CASSDIEGGETQYF

v_gene: TRBV9
j_gene: TRBJ2-5
abundance: NA
CDR3aa: CASSHSRGSGPQETQYF

v_gene: TRBV4-3
j_gene: TRBJ2-2
abundance: NA
CDR3aa: CASSNPNTGELFF

v_gene: TRBV7-8
j_gene: TRBJ1-2
abundance: NA
CDR3aa: CASSEGHGGDYGYTF

v_gene: TRBV5-1
j_gene: TRBJ2-7
abundance: NA
CDR3aa: CASSMGQVGSEQYF

v_gene: TRBV12-3/TRBV12-4
j_gene: TRBJ1-1
abundance: NA
CDR3aa: CASSEYRDVGAFF

v_gene: TRBV3-1
j_gene: TRBJ2-2
abundance: NA
CDR3aa: CASSQVSYTGELFF

v_gene: TRBV21-1
j_gene: TRBJ1-2
abundance: NA
CDR3aa: CASSEPDLTISNYGYTF

v_gene: TRBV5-4
j_gene: TRBJ2-7
abundance: NA
CDR3aa: CASSLGVADTYEQYF

v_gene: TRBV11-2
j_gene: TRBJ1-2
abundance: NA
CDR3aa: CASSPIQFAWGYTF

v_gene: TRBV6-2/TRBV6-3
j_gene: TRBJ2-7
abundance: NA
CDR3aa: CASRRGDGDYEQYF